Ten or more counts support the clone carrying this T cell receptor beta chain. This entry belongs to a study of T cells in Graves' hyperthyroidism and ophthalmopathy. Unmatched junction bases numbered 16, after V lost 6 bases and J lost 6 bases. Germline CDR1 and CDR2: MNHEY and SMNVEV (reference sequence). The CDR3 consists of 17 residues. Amplification yielded TCR beta CDR3 regions, with RNA transcripts as the source. The HTBI set primed first-round TCR CDR3 RT-PCR. TCRdb passed the multiplex PCR reads through MiXCR, listing each CDR3 protein once. The sample has around 430,000 distinct CDR3 sequences; 15% are singletons. Across 18 months, stable Graves' hyperthyroidism was marked by no progression to ophthalmopathy. Using approximately 10 ml of fresh peripheral blood, PBMCs were prepared.

The sequencing input was blood. The origin of this receptor is a woman in her thirties with Graves' hyperthyroidism. This sequence joins TRBV27 and TRBJ2-3, with 9 bases fitting TRBD2. CDR3 in DNA: TGTGCCAGCAGCGGACTGACTAGCGGAGTGCGGAAGGATACGCAGTATTTT. This sequence encodes CASSGLTSGVRKDTQYF.